The T cell receptor beta chain described here comes from a study of blood T cell repertoires in COVID-19. Data came from immunoSEQ multiplex PCR; TCRdb stores just in-frame clones and leaves some out. The sample has 59,000 or so clones, approximately 80% seen once. The CDR3 length is 13 residues. V lost 6 bases and J 4 bases, leaving 12 bases between the germline ends. Germline V CDR1 and CDR2: SGHVS, FQNEAQ. The sample consisted of peripheral blood. The clonotype was recovered from a man aged 55 to 70 with acute or convalescent COVID-19. The chain has TRBV7-8 and TRBJ1-1; D ambiguous. CDR3 sequence (DNA): TGTGCCAGCAGAAGAGCGAGAAGCACTGAAGCTTTCTTT. Amino acids: CASRRARSTEAFF.